This T cell receptor beta chain was observed in a study of T-cell reconstitution after alpha-beta-depleted transplantation in children. Study-wide results and caveats: Day-60 TCRbeta diversity that was high in some patients was derived from surviving recipient T cells and thymic progenitors. Reported findings indicate that, about two months after transplant, alpha-beta T cells came from several hundred expanded clones, which were derived from non-depleted graft cells. One year post-transplant, T-cell counts and diversity were largely derived from T cells produced anew.

A remark on this clonotype: No antigen is known for it.

The CDR3 extends over 13 amino acids. Unique molecular identifiers were incorporated when the TCRbeta library was constructed. TCRdb called the PCR reads again in MiXCR, with one record for every CDR3 protein. The sample has 250,000 to 350,000 distinct CDR3 sequences, approximately 23% seen once. The material sequenced was PBMCs, mostly from graft donor cells, taken 180 days after TCRalphabeta/CD19-depleted stem cell transplant. J is TRBJ1-1 and V is TRBV21-1; the table's D call, TRBD1, has no DNA check behind it. TRBV21-1 constitutes a pseudogene. The receptor was isolated from a male patient younger than 18 who had a stem cell transplant for acute lymphoblastic leukemia, so the T cells may come from the graft donor. This CDR3 is CASSKNTGAEAFF. CDR3 coding DNA: TGTGCCAGCAGCAAAAATACGGGGGCGGAAGCTTTCTTT.